This T cell receptor beta chain was profiled in a study of blood T cell repertoires in COVID-19. The wider study: Sample material is recorded as cDNA or gDNA derived from T cells, B-cell-depleted T cells, or PBMCs.

V shed 0 bases and J shed 3 bases, with 15 bases lying between them. The CDR3 spans 16 residues. Germline-derived CDR1 and CDR2 are MNHEY and SMNVEV (reference sequence). Authors' analysis steps: Cell counts per sample came from amplifying reference gene primers. The method was immunoSEQ multiplex PCR; TCRdb's version includes in-frame clones alone and lacks a portion of them. D and trimming were read from the DNA, whereas the V and J calls and clone size are those reported in that table. The data show a few hundred thousand clones, approximately 90% seen once. The receptor was derived from a woman between 50 and 59 years old with active or convalescent COVID-19. The specimen was peripheral blood. This sequence joins TRBV27 and TRBJ2-7, with D possibly TRBD1 on 6 matching bases. The CDR3 nucleotides are TGTGCCAGCAGTTTATCTTCTGGACAGCTTTTCTACGAGCAGTACTTC. Its translation is CASSLSSGQLFYEQYF.